This T cell receptor (beta chain) was found in a study of OX40 agonist ivuxolimab in advanced cancers. Study-level information: Melanoma, hepatocellular carcinoma, head and neck or renal cell cancer occurred in dose-escalation patients.

The V and J ends lost 3 bases and 0 bases respectively, with 12 bases between them. Germline V gene lookup returns CDR1 GTSNPN and CDR2 SVGIG (reference sequence). The CDR3 has 15 amino acids. The repertoire was sequenced with immunoSEQ multiplex PCR; TCRdb's copy has only in-frame clones and lacks some. Of about 63,000 clones in the sample, roughly nine tenths were seen once. Study-wide findings and caveats: Both CD4+ and CD8+ T cell populations in blood had undergone clonal expansion by week 6 at 0.1 to 3.0 mg/kg. Expanded clones were, on average, more numerous in CD8+ T cells than in CD4+.

A remark on this clone: Its antigen is undetermined.

This rearrangement joins TRBV30 to TRBJ1-3; perhaps TRBD1 as D (6 bases). Source: CD4+ or CD8+ T cells sorted from blood, taken in a trial of the OX40 agonist ivuxolimab. The receptor was isolated from an adult with an advanced solid tumor such as melanoma, head and neck, liver or kidney cancer. CDR3 sequence reads: CAWSPGDPSGNTIYF. The CDR3 coding sequence is TGTGCCTGGAGCCCAGGGGACCCCTCTGGAAACACCATATATTTT.